Listed here are 4 T cell receptor beta chains from one sample, sequenced in a study of response to subunit inactivated influenza vaccine (dated by TCRdb to between 2017 and 2018). The library was produced with RT-PCR. TCRdb shows the sequencer as Illumina HiSeq 2500. The public reads were reprocessed in TCRdb via fastp at Q25 and MiXCR, keeping in-frame beta chains. For every CDR3 protein sequence, its rows merge into one entry that carries the most common genes and DNA. Here the sample has 500,000 to 600,000 distinct CDR3 sequences; 15% to 20% occur a single time. Around 3% of the sample rests with the top ten. Sequenced here: CD4+ T cells sorted from PBMCs, sampled less than 25 months after vaccination. The receptors here all came from a man aged 50 to 69 who received an inactivated influenza vaccine. Donor details come from another sample of the same person, matched by shared clones.

V is TRBV10-3 and J is TRBJ1-2, with 10 nucleotides matching TRBD1. The V segment lost 6 bases and the J segment 7 bases; nucleotides outside the gene matches: 8. Germline-derived CDR1 and CDR2 are ENHRY and SYGVKD. The CDR3 extends over 14 amino acids. CDR3 sequence (DNA): TGTGCCATCAGGGGCGACAGGGGGCTTGCTGGCTACACCTTC. Translated, it gives CAIRGDRGLAGYTF.

The rearrangement uses TRBV20-1 and TRBJ2-1; tentatively, D is TRBD1 (7 bases). Germline V CDR1 and CDR2: DFQATT, SNEGSKA (reference sequence). V shed 3 bases and J shed 8 bases, with 14 bases lying between them. The CDR3 covers 13 residues. The CDR3, as DNA: TGCAGTGCTAGTTGGAGGGGGCGGGATGAGCAGTTCTTC. Translation gives CSASWRGRDEQFF.

The CDR3 region is CASSLDWAATEAFF. As DNA, the CDR3 is TGTGCCAGCAGCTTAGATTGGGCAGCGACTGAAGCTTTCTTT. This sequence joins TRBV11-2 and TRBJ1-1, with D uncertain. CDR3 length: 14 residues. Germline V gene data show CDR1 as SGHAT and CDR2 as FQNNGV. Trimming took off 0 bases at V and 5 bases at J, with 10 bases between the two ends.

The V and J genes are TRBV20-1 and TRBJ2-1, with 11 nucleotides matching TRBD2. V dropped 2 bases and J dropped 2; count of bases not matched to a gene: 2. The germline V gene has CDR1 DFQATT and CDR2 SNEGSKA (reference sequence). The CDR3 is 15 amino acids. CDR3 protein: CSARTTSGTYNEQFF. In nucleotides, the CDR3 is TGCAGTGCTAGAACGACTAGCGGGACCTACAATGAGCAGTTCTTC.